Here is one T cell receptor beta chain with its context. The source of the sample is a study of control samples from healthy donors and cancer patients. Data came from immunoSEQ multiplex PCR; TCRdb stores just in-frame clones and leaves some out. The sample lists some 73,000 clones, roughly 94% occurring once. The receptor was derived from a woman aged 40 to 50 in good health. Material: blood.

DNA for the CDR3: TGCAGCGTTGTTTCCCCAGGACCTCCTAACGAGCAGTACTTC. It encodes CSVVSPGPPNEQYF. The rearrangement uses TRBV29-1 and TRBJ2-7; D uncertain. Germline V gene sequence: CDR1 SQVTM, CDR2 ANQGSEA. With 4 bases removed from V and 5 bases from J, the gap between germline ends came to 18 bases. The CDR3 loop spans 14 amino acids.